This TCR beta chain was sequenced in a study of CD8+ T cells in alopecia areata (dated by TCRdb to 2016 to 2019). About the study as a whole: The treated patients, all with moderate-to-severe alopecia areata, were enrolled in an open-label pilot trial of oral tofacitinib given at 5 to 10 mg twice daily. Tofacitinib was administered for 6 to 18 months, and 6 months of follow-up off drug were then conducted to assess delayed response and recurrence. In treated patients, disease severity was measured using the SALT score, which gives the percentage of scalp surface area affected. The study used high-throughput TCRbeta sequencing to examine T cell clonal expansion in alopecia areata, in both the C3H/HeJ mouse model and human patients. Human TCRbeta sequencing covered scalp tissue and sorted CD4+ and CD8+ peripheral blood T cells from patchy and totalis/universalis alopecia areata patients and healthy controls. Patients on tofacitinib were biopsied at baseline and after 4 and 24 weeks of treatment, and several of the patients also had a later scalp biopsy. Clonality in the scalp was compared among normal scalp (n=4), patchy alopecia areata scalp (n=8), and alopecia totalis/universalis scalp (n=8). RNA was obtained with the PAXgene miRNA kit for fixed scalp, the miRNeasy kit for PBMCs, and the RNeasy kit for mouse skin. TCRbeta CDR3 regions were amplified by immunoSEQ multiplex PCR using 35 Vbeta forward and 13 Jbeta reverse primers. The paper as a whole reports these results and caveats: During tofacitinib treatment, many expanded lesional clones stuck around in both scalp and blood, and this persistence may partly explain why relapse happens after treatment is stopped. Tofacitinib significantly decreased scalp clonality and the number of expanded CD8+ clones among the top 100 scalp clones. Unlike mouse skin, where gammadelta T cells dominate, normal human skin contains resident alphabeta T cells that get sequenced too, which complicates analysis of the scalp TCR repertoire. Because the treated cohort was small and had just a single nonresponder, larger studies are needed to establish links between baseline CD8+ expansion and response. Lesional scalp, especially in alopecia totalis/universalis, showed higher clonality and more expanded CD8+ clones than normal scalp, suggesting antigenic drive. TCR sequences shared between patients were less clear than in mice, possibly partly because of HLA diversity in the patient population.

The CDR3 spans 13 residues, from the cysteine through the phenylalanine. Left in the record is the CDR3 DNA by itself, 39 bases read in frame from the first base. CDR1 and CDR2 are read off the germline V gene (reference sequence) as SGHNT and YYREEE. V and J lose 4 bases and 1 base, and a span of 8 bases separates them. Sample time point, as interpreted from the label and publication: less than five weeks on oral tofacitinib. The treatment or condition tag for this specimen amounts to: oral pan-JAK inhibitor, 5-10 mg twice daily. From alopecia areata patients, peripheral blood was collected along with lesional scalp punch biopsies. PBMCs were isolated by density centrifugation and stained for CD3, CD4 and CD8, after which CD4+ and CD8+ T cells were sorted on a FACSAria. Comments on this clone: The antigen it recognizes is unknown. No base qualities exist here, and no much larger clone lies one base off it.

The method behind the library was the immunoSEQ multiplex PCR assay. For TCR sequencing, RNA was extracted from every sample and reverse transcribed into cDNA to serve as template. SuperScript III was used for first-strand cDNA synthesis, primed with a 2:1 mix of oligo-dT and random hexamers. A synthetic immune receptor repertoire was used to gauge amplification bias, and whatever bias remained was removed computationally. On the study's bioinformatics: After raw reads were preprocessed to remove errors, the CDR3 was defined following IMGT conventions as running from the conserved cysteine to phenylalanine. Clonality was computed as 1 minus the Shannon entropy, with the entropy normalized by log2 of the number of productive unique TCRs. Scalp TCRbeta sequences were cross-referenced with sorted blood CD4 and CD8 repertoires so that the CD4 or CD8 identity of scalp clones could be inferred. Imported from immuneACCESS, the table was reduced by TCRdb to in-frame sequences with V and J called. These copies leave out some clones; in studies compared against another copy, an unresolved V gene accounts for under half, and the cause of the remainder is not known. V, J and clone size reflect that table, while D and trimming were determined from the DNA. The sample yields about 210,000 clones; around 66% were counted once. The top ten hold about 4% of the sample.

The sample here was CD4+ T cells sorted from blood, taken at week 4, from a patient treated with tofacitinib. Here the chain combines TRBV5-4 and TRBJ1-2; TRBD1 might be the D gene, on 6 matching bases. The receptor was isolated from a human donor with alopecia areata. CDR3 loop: CASSPDSNYGYTF. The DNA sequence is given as TGTGCCAGCAGCCCGGACAGTAACTATGGCTACACCTTC.